Following are 16 T cell receptor beta chains from one sample sequenced in a study of beta chain features in type 1 diabetes. Study observations and caveats: Type 1 diabetes patients had moderately but significantly shorter TCRB CDR3s in all four CD4+ subsets.

Antigen specificity for these receptors is unknown. TCRB transcripts that were expressed got sequenced, as all of the isolated RNA had been reverse transcribed. The protocol was immunoSEQ multiplex PCR, while the TCRdb copy is restricted to in-frame clones and leaves out a portion. The sample includes 200,000 to 250,000 clones, approximately 13% seen only once; the top ten take 0.015% to 0.02%. The specimen sequenced was naive CD4+ T cells from blood. Receptor source: a young man with type 1 diabetes.

The chain couples TRBV4-1 to TRBJ1-2; weak D call: TRBD1 (5 bases). The CDR3 covers 15 residues. Trimming took off 0 bases at V and 5 bases at J, with 13 bases between the two ends. The germline CDR1 and CDR2 sequences are MGHRA and YSYEKL. As DNA, the CDR3 is TGCGCCAGCAGCCAAGACCGGGGGTCGAAGTATGGCTACACCTTC. Residues: CASSQDRGSKYGYTF.

The table lists this clone with a few counts. V and J are TRBV7-2 and TRBJ1-5, with 7 bases matching TRBD1. The V gene end was trimmed by 6 bases and the J gene end by 7 bases; junction bases not matched to a gene: 6. Germline V gives CDR1 SGHTA, CDR2 FQGNSA. The CDR3 totals 13 residues. The CDR3 DNA sequence: TGTGCCAGCAGTCGTCAGGGGGACCAGCCCCAGCATTTT. Encoded protein: CASSRQGDQPQHF.

The table lists this clone with a few counts. The chain combines TRBV19 with TRBJ1-1, with D perhaps TRBD1 (6 bases). The CDR3 runs to 15 residues. V dropped 3 bases and J dropped 2 bases, with 13 bases sitting between them. CDR1 and CDR2 from the germline V gene are LNHDA and SQIVND (reference sequence). The CDR3 nucleotides read TGTGCCAGTAGTATGAATCAGGGGATTAACACTGAAGCTTTCTTT. It codes for CASSMNQGINTEAFF. The full variable domain, in which reference TRBV19 and TRBJ1-1 provide the parts outside the CDR3, is DGGITQSPKYLFRKEGQNVTLSCEQNLNHDAMYWYRQDPGQGLRLIYYSQIVNDFQKGDIAEGYSVSREKKESFPLTVTSAQKNPTAFYLCASSMNQGINTEAFFGQGTRLTVV.

The rearrangement links TRBV11-2 to TRBJ2-1, with D perhaps TRBD2 (6 bases). Germline V gene sequence: CDR1 SGHAT, CDR2 FQNNGV. The CDR3 has 15 residues. With 3 bases removed from V and 3 bases from J, the gap between germline ends came to 12 bases. The CDR3 loop reads CASSLDPGDYNEQFF. For the CDR3, the DNA is TGTGCCAGCAGCTTGGACCCGGGGGACTACAATGAGCAGTTCTTC.

This clone was seen a few times. The chain has TRBV9 and TRBJ2-1; a weak D match, TRBD1 (5 bases). This CDR3 spans 15 amino acids. CDR1 and CDR2 from the germline V gene are SGDLS and YYNGEE. Trimming pared 0 bases from V and 4 bases from J, leaving 11 bases between. CDR3 protein: CASSVEDTLYNEQFF. CDR3 DNA sequence: TGTGCCAGCAGCGTAGAGGACACTCTGTACAATGAGCAGTTCTTC.

This clone was detected only a few times. The chain joins TRBV29-1 to TRBJ2-2, with TRBD2 as a possible D gene (6 bases). The CDR3 spans 14 residues. The germline V gene has CDR1 SQVTM and CDR2 ANQGSEA. The CDR3 DNA reads as TGCACCGGGAGTAAAGGTCCCGGCGCCGGGGAGCTGTTTTTT. Amino acid sequence: CTGSKGPGAGELFF.

Only a few counts were recorded for this clone. The V and J genes are TRBV29-1 and TRBJ2-5; 7 bases line up with TRBD1. The ends lost 6 bases at V and 4 bases at J; junction bases unmatched: 11. CDR3 size: 14 residues. Germline V gene data show CDR1 as SQVTM and CDR2 as ANQGSEA. The CDR3 bases are TGCAGCGTGAGGGGGCAGGGGTATTCAGAGACCCAGTACTTC. Translation gives CSVRGQGYSETQYF.

J is TRBJ2-1 and V is TRBV11-2; TRBD2 agrees at 11 bases. J was trimmed by 15 bases and V by 3 bases; bases with no gene match: 25. Per germline, CDR1 SGHAT and CDR2 FQNNGV. The CDR3 is made up of 19 amino acids. The CDR3 nucleotides read TGTGCCAGCAGCTTCAGGCAGACTAGCGGGGCGGCGATTATCAAAACGCGGTTCTTC. Its protein product is CASSFRQTSGAAIIKTRFF.

V and J are TRBV27 and TRBJ1-1, with D hard to call. CDR3 size: 13 residues. Germline V gene data show CDR1 as MNHEY and CDR2 as SMNVEV (reference sequence). Trimming cost V 5 bases and J 11 bases, with 18 bases left between them. The CDR3 reads CASSPGERRPAFF. The CDR3 coding sequence is TGTGCCAGCAGTCCCGGGGAGAGGAGACCGGCTTTCTTT.

The chain carries TRBV7-2 and TRBJ2-7, with D possibly matching TRBD2 (6 bases). V was trimmed by 4 bases and J by 5 bases, leaving 15 bases between them. The CDR3 has 14 amino acids. Per the germline V gene, CDR1 is SGHTA and CDR2 is FQGNSA. CDR3 sequence reads: CASSSSLGRNEQYF. For the CDR3, the DNA is TGTGCCAGCAGCTCCTCCCTCGGGAGAAACGAGCAGTACTTC.

This clone was seen more than once but under ten times. V gene TRBV6-5 combines with J gene TRBJ2-7; the D gene is possibly TRBD1 (5 bases). V shed 0 bases and J shed 1 base, with 10 bases lying between them. This CDR3 is built from 15 residues. Per the germline V gene, CDR1 is MNHEY and CDR2 is SVGAGI. The CDR3 here is CASSYSREGSYEQYF. The CDR3 DNA follows: TGTGCCAGCAGTTACTCCAGGGAAGGGTCCTACGAGCAGTACTTC.

The V and J genes are TRBV5-1 and TRBJ1-5; 9 positions match TRBD1. Germline trimming cut 4 bases from V and 2 bases from J; bases unmatched to any gene: 7. This CDR3 spans 16 amino acids. Germline V gene lookup returns CDR1 SGHRS and CDR2 YFSETQ. For the CDR3, the DNA is TGCGCCAGCAGCCCCGGGACAGGGCAACGCAATCAGCCCCAGCATTTT. This encodes CASSPGTGQRNQPQHF.

This chain connects TRBV19 to TRBJ2-7; D perhaps matches TRBD2 (5 bases). This CDR3 has 13 residues. V dropped 5 bases and J dropped 5 bases, with 13 bases sitting between them. Germline CDR1 and CDR2: LNHDA and SQIVND (reference sequence). Here the CDR3 DNA reads TGTGCCAGTAGTCCGGGATCGGGCAACGAGCAGTACTTC. It specifies CASSPGSGNEQYF.

This clone was observed a handful of times. J is TRBJ2-3 and V is TRBV11-2; 10 bases agree with TRBD2. After removal of 4 bases from V and 3 bases from J, the junction contained 4 bases not matched to a gene. The germline V gene encodes CDR1 SGHAT and CDR2 FQNNGV. CDR3 size: 15 residues. The CDR3 DNA is TGTGCCAGCAGCTCAGCGGGAGGGCCTACAGATACGCAGTATTTT. It yields the protein CASSSAGGPTDTQYF.

This clone was detected only a few times. The rearrangement joins TRBV21-1 to TRBJ1-1; the table's D call, TRBD1, was not checked against the DNA. TRBV21-1 is a known pseudogene. The CDR3 consists of 16 residues. The CDR3, as DNA: TGTGCCAGCAGCAAAGTAAGCAGACAACAGAACACTGAAGCTTTCTTT. Its protein is CASSKVSRQQNTEAFF.

This clone has just a few counts. This chain links TRBV19 with TRBJ2-3, with 9 bases identical to TRBD1. V lost 5 bases, J lost 6 bases, and 6 bases stayed unmatched. CDR1 and CDR2 (germline): LNHDA, SQIVND (reference sequence). The CDR3 loop spans 14 amino acids. CDR3 protein: CASSLGTGPDTQYF. The DNA for the CDR3 is TGTGCCAGTAGTTTAGGGACAGGGCCTGATACGCAGTATTTT. Complete variable domain (other parts from reference TRBV19 and TRBJ2-3): DGGITQSPKYLFRKEGQNVTLSCEQNLNHDAMYWYRQDPGQGLRLIYYSQIVNDFQKGDIAEGYSVSREKKESFPLTVTSAQKNPTAFYLCASSLGTGPDTQYFGPGTRLTVL.